Listed below are T cell receptor beta chains from one sample, sequenced in a study of blood T cell repertoires in COVID-19. Here immunoSEQ multiplex PCR was the method, and the copy in TCRdb shows in-frame clones only, minus some. The sample lists around 60,000 clones; 86% were seen once. The material sequenced was peripheral blood. These receptors all come from a woman older than 75 with acute or convalescent COVID-19. Each CDR3 is given with its conserved first and last residue. The D gene is left open where the match is weak. Size is omitted from some rows. Given values are once, few, many or a class for expanded clones.

V gene	D gene	clone size	J gene	CDR3 protein	CDR3 DNA
TRBV5-1	-	-	TRBJ1-1	CASSLGAGTEAFF	TGCGCCAGCAGCTTGGGGGCAGGGACTGAAGCTTTCTTT
TRBV10-3	TRBD1	-	TRBJ1-5	CAITTGADQPQHF	TGTGCCATCACTACAGGGGCAGACCAGCCCCAGCATTTT
TRBV24-1	-	-	TRBJ1-3	CATSDGGAGNTIYF	TGTGCCACCAGTGACGGGGGGGCTGGAAACACCATATATTTT
TRBV5-6	TRBD1	-	TRBJ2-1	CASSLGDRADNEQFF	TGTGCCAGCAGCTTGGGGGACAGGGCGGACAATGAGCAGTTCTTC
TRBV20-1	-	-	TRBJ2-7	CSARGPYEQYF	TGCAGTGCTAGGGGGCCCTACGAGCAGTACTTC
TRBV10-3	-	-	TRBJ1-2	CAISERRARGSYGYTF	TGTGCCATCAGTGAGCGTAGGGCCAGGGGTTCCTATGGCTACACCTTC
TRBV5-1	-	-	TRBJ2-5	CASSWVGGLQETQYF	TGCGCCAGCAGTTGGGTGGGGGGTCTACAAGAGACCCAGTACTTC
TRBV6-6	-	-	TRBJ2-5	CASGTEETQYF	TGTGCCAGTGGTACTGAGGAGACCCAGTACTTC
TRBV21-1	-	-	TRBJ1-4	CASSQGHPATNEKLFF	TGTGCCAGCAGCCAGGGACATCCTGCAACTAATGAAAAACTGTTTTTT
TRBV18	TRBD1	-	TRBJ2-7	CASSPLLGQGTAYEQYF	TGTGCCAGCTCACCATTACTGGGACAGGGGACCGCCTACGAGCAGTACTTC
TRBV6-2/TRBV6-3	-	-	TRBJ2-7	CASSPQRYEQYF	TGTGCCAGCAGCCCACAGAGATACGAGCAGTACTTC
TRBV30	-	-	TRBJ1-2	CAWSPPGRGGYTF	TGTGCCTGGAGTCCCCCGGGGAGAGGAGGCTACACCTTC
TRBV7-2	TRBD1	-	TRBJ1-1	CASTGQGSGSTEAFF	TGTGCCAGCACCGGACAGGGTTCGGGTAGCACTGAAGCTTTCTTT
TRBV28	TRBD1	-	TRBJ2-7	CASRLAGTGVGEQYF	TGTGCCAGCAGACTGGCCGGGACAGGGGTCGGGGAGCAGTACTTC
TRBV10-1	-	once	TRBJ2-3	CASRPGQAHTDTQYF	TGCGCCAGCAGACCCGGACAAGCCCACACAGATACGCAGTATTTT
TRBV2	-	-	TRBJ2-7	CASSAVYEQYF	TGTGCCAGCAGTGCAGTCTACGAGCAGTACTTC
TRBV4-1	TRBD2	-	TRBJ2-5	CASSQVFSGGLETQYF	TGCGCCAGCAGCCAAGTTTTTAGCGGGGGACTTGAGACCCAGTACTTC
TRBV7-6	-	-	TRBJ2-1	CASSLGAATSNEQFF	TGTGCCAGCAGCCTTGGGGCCGCAACATCAAATGAGCAGTTCTTC
TRBV5-1	-	-	TRBJ2-3	CASSLEMGGGTTSTDTQYF	TGCGCCAGCAGCTTGGAAATGGGAGGGGGAACGACCAGCACAGATACGCAGTATTTT
TRBV11-2	-	-	TRBJ2-5	CASSLEYRAEETQYF	TGTGCCAGCAGCTTAGAGTACAGGGCCGAAGAGACCCAGTACTTC
TRBV7-9	-	-	TRBJ2-7	CASSIRTGKTIYEQYF	TGTGCCAGCAGCATTCGGACGGGGAAGACGATTTACGAGCAGTACTTC
TRBV10-3	TRBD1	-	TRBJ1-1	CAIAPGQGASAFF	TGTGCCATCGCCCCGGGACAGGGGGCTTCAGCTTTCTTT
TRBV3-1/TRBV3-2	TRBD2	-	TRBJ2-5	CASSQDPTSGRQTQYF	TGTGCCAGCAGCCAAGACCCGACTAGCGGGAGGCAGACCCAGTACTTC
TRBV7-9	-	once	TRBJ2-7	CASSYPRGRYEQYF	TGTGCCAGCAGCTACCCCAGGGGAAGGTACGAGCAGTACTTC
TRBV19	-	-	TRBJ2-1	CASSIDKGAYNEQFF	TGTGCCAGTAGTATAGACAAGGGGGCCTACAATGAGCAGTTCTTC
TRBV28	-	-	TRBJ1-4	CASSSQATNEKLFF	TGTGCCAGCAGTTCACAGGCAACTAATGAAAAACTGTTTTTT
TRBV19	TRBD1	-	TRBJ1-2	CASTLDRSGGYTF	TGTGCCAGTACCCTGGACAGGTCTGGCGGCTACACCTTC
TRBV7-6	TRBD1	once	TRBJ2-3	CASSLSGQRTDTQYF	TGTGCCAGCAGCCTTTCGGGACAGCGCACAGATACGCAGTATTTT
TRBV6-5	-	-	TRBJ2-2	CASAGQAYTGELFF	TGTGCCAGCGCGGGCCAGGCGTACACCGGGGAGCTGTTTTTT
TRBV12-3/TRBV12-4	-	-	TRBJ1-2	CASSFRQVAGYTF	TGTGCCAGCAGTTTTCGGCAGGTCGCGGGCTACACCTTC
TRBV5-1	-	-	TRBJ2-2	CASSLVDRNTGELFF	TGCGCCAGCAGCTTGGTGGACAGGAACACCGGGGAGCTGTTTTTT
TRBV5-4	-	few	TRBJ1-6	CASSLAYSDKNNSPLHF	TGTGCCAGCAGCTTGGCTTACAGTGACAAAAATAATTCACCCCTCCACTTT
TRBV5-1	TRBD1	-	TRBJ2-5	CASSLGQGLGETQYF	TGCGCCAGCAGCTTGGGACAGGGTTTGGGGGAGACCCAGTACTTC
TRBV19	-	-	TRBJ1-1	CASSDGRGWNTEAFF	TGTGCCAGTTCCGACGGCCGCGGGTGGAACACTGAAGCTTTCTTT
TRBV4-1	-	-	TRBJ2-1	CASSQALRGRNEQFF	TGCGCCAGCAGCCAAGCCCTCAGGGGAAGAAATGAGCAGTTCTTC
TRBV27	TRBD2	-	TRBJ2-7	CASSLKTSGGYEQYF	TGTGCCAGCAGCCTAAAGACTAGCGGGGGCTACGAGCAGTACTTC
TRBV5-4	-	-	TRBJ2-3	CASSPYFGGLGTDTQYF	TGTGCCAGCAGCCCCTATTTCGGGGGATTGGGCACAGATACGCAGTATTTT